These T cell receptor beta chains were read from a single sample in a study of PD-L1 blockade in urothelial cancer. Method: immunoSEQ multiplex PCR; TCRdb's copy keeps in-frame clones and lacks some. The sample has 70,000 or so clones, 90% seen once. Material: PBMCs, obtained around atezolizumab (anti-PD-L1) treatment. The source of these receptors is a man aged 70 or older with urothelial cancer. Each CDR3 is given with its conserved first and last residue. The order of the fields is V gene, J gene, D gene, clone size, CDR3 protein, CDR3 DNA. D genes are given only for firm matches. Only part of the rows carry a size: once, few, many, or a class if the clone is expanded.

v_gene: TRBV7-2
j_gene: TRBJ2-2
d_gene: .
abundance: .
CDR3aa: CASSLAQGTITGELFF
CDR3nt: TGTGCCAGCAGCTTAGCTCAGGGTACGATCACCGGGGAGCTGTTTTTT

v_gene: TRBV7-2
j_gene: TRBJ2-1
d_gene: TRBD2
abundance: .
CDR3aa: CASSLGLAGYNEQFF
CDR3nt: TGTGCCAGCAGCTTAGGACTAGCGGGCTACAATGAGCAGTTCTTC

v_gene: TRBV6-1
j_gene: TRBJ1-2
d_gene: TRBD1
abundance: .
CDR3aa: CASTRQGAGYTF
CDR3nt: TGTGCCAGCACTAGACAGGGGGCTGGCTACACCTTC

v_gene: TRBV7-9
j_gene: TRBJ1-1
d_gene: .
abundance: .
CDR3aa: CASSSVNRGNTEAFF
CDR3nt: TGTGCCAGCAGCTCCGTGAATAGGGGGAACACTGAAGCTTTCTTT

v_gene: TRBV28
j_gene: TRBJ2-2
d_gene: TRBD1
abundance: .
CDR3aa: CASGTGYTGELFF
CDR3nt: TGTGCCAGCGGGACAGGGTACACCGGGGAGCTGTTTTTT

v_gene: TRBV27
j_gene: TRBJ2-7
d_gene: .
abundance: .
CDR3aa: CASSREGAGASYEQYF
CDR3nt: TGTGCCAGCAGCCGGGAGGGGGCAGGGGCGTCCTACGAGCAGTACTTC

v_gene: TRBV6-1
j_gene: TRBJ2-7
d_gene: TRBD2
abundance: .
CDR3aa: CASSESWTSGRGEQYF
CDR3nt: TGTGCCAGCAGTGAATCTTGGACTAGCGGGAGGGGAGAGCAGTACTTC

v_gene: TRBV18
j_gene: TRBJ1-2
d_gene: TRBD1
abundance: .
CDR3aa: CASSQGQGDGYTF
CDR3nt: TGTGCCAGCTCACAGGGACAGGGAGATGGCTACACCTTC

v_gene: TRBV5-1
j_gene: TRBJ1-4
d_gene: .
abundance: .
CDR3aa: CASSSGVGGEKLFF
CDR3nt: TGCGCCAGCAGCTCTGGAGTAGGAGGTGAAAAACTGTTTTTT

v_gene: TRBV5-4
j_gene: TRBJ2-5
d_gene: TRBD1
abundance: .
CDR3aa: CASSVGQGRGAQYF
CDR3nt: TGTGCCAGCAGCGTAGGACAGGGGAGAGGGGCCCAGTACTTC

v_gene: TRBV6-5
j_gene: TRBJ2-1
d_gene: TRBD2
abundance: .
CDR3aa: CASSYYSSGMDNEQFF
CDR3nt: TGTGCCAGCAGTTACTACAGTAGCGGGATGGACAATGAGCAGTTCTTC

v_gene: TRBV7-9
j_gene: TRBJ2-1
d_gene: TRBD2
abundance: .
CDR3aa: CASSRAGGAERVEQFF
CDR3nt: TGTGCCAGCAGCCGTGCGGGGGGTGCGGAGAGGGTTGAGCAGTTCTTC

v_gene: TRBV6-5
j_gene: TRBJ2-1
d_gene: TRBD2
abundance: .
CDR3aa: CASSLGLAGANEQFF
CDR3nt: TGTGCCAGCAGTCTCGGACTAGCGGGAGCCAATGAGCAGTTCTTC

v_gene: TRBV20-1
j_gene: TRBJ1-5
d_gene: .
abundance: .
CDR3aa: CSAGGDQPQHF
CDR3nt: TGCAGTGCTGGGGGGGATCAGCCCCAGCATTTT

v_gene: TRBV7-8
j_gene: TRBJ1-1
d_gene: TRBD1
abundance: .
CDR3aa: CASSPGTGNMNTEAFF
CDR3nt: TGTGCCAGCAGCCCCGGGACAGGGAACATGAACACTGAAGCTTTCTTT

v_gene: TRBV5-1
j_gene: TRBJ1-1
d_gene: .
abundance: .
CDR3aa: CASSLDREGGTEAFF
CDR3nt: TGCGCCAGCAGCTTGGACAGGGAGGGTGGCACTGAAGCTTTCTTT

v_gene: TRBV28
j_gene: TRBJ2-1
d_gene: TRBD1
abundance: once
CDR3aa: CASSRTGAYNEQFF
CDR3nt: TGTGCCAGCAGCCGGACAGGGGCATACAATGAGCAGTTCTTC

v_gene: TRBV27
j_gene: TRBJ1-2
d_gene: .
abundance: .
CDR3aa: CASSLFGGIGGYTF
CDR3nt: TGTGCCAGCAGTTTATTCGGGGGGATTGGTGGCTACACCTTC

v_gene: TRBV28
j_gene: TRBJ2-1
d_gene: TRBD2
abundance: once
CDR3aa: CASTAGGGNSYNEQFF
CDR3nt: TGTGCCAGCACAGCGGGAGGGGGCAACTCCTACAATGAGCAGTTCTTC

v_gene: TRBV19
j_gene: TRBJ2-4
d_gene: .
abundance: .
CDR3aa: CASLSREENIQYF
CDR3nt: TGTGCCAGCCTCTCGAGGGAAGAAAACATTCAGTACTTC

v_gene: TRBV27
j_gene: TRBJ2-7
d_gene: .
abundance: once
CDR3aa: CASSPSRRVGRTYEQYF
CDR3nt: TGTGCCAGCAGTCCCTCTCGCCGGGTTGGAAGAACCTACGAGCAGTACTTC

v_gene: TRBV6-1
j_gene: TRBJ2-1
d_gene: .
abundance: .
CDR3aa: CASSEGGARMFPDEQFF
CDR3nt: TGTGCCAGCAGTGAGGGGGGGGCTCGCATGTTCCCCGATGAGCAGTTCTTC

v_gene: TRBV15
j_gene: TRBJ2-3
d_gene: .
abundance: .
CDR3aa: CATSRVAGVDTQYF
CDR3nt: TGTGCCACCAGCAGAGTGGCCGGGGTAGATACGCAGTATTTT

v_gene: TRBV5-4
j_gene: TRBJ2-1
d_gene: TRBD2
abundance: .
CDR3aa: CASSPGGRGGSYNEQFF
CDR3nt: TGTGCCAGCAGCCCCGGAGGGCGGGGGGGCTCCTACAATGAGCAGTTCTTC

v_gene: TRBV29-1
j_gene: TRBJ1-1
d_gene: .
abundance: once
CDR3aa: CSVLRGGTEAFF
CDR3nt: TGCAGCGTCCTTCGTGGAGGCACTGAAGCTTTCTTT

v_gene: TRBV7-3
j_gene: TRBJ2-5
d_gene: TRBD1
abundance: .
CDR3aa: CASSLWTGETQYF
CDR3nt: TGTGCCAGCAGCCTGTGGACAGGGGAGACCCAGTACTTC

v_gene: TRBV7-3
j_gene: TRBJ1-1
d_gene: .
abundance: .
CDR3aa: CASSLSAGSNTEAFF
CDR3nt: TGTGCCAGCAGCTTATCAGCCGGGAGTAACACTGAAGCTTTCTTT

v_gene: TRBV28
j_gene: TRBJ1-3
d_gene: TRBD1
abundance: .
CDR3aa: CASTTPLGQGPGNTIYF
CDR3nt: TGTGCCAGCACCACCCCGCTGGGACAGGGACCCGGAAACACCATATATTTT

v_gene: TRBV5-1
j_gene: TRBJ2-5
d_gene: .
abundance: .
CDR3aa: CASSLVGARETQYF
CDR3nt: TGCGCCAGCAGCTTGGTGGGGGCTCGAGAGACCCAGTACTTC

v_gene: TRBV6-6
j_gene: TRBJ2-7
d_gene: TRBD2
abundance: .
CDR3aa: CASKPSGGTYEQYF
CDR3nt: TGTGCCAGCAAGCCTAGCGGAGGAACCTACGAGCAGTACTTC

v_gene: TRBV9
j_gene: TRBJ1-5
d_gene: .
abundance: .
CDR3aa: CASSVGQAPNQPQHF
CDR3nt: TGTGCCAGCAGCGTAGGCCAGGCCCCCAATCAGCCCCAGCATTTT

v_gene: TRBV10-3
j_gene: TRBJ2-3
d_gene: TRBD2
abundance: .
CDR3aa: CAISAGIAGGTDTQYF
CDR3nt: TGTGCCATCAGTGCGGGGATAGCGGGAGGTACAGATACGCAGTATTTT

v_gene: TRBV30
j_gene: TRBJ2-2
d_gene: .
abundance: .
CDR3aa: CAWSPAGLDTGELFF
CDR3nt: TGTGCCTGGAGTCCGGCGGGATTGGACACCGGGGAGCTGTTTTTT

v_gene: TRBV27
j_gene: TRBJ1-4
d_gene: TRBD1
abundance: few
CDR3aa: CASSRTGTGSGKLFF
CDR3nt: TGTGCCAGCAGTAGGACCGGGACAGGCAGCGGCAAACTGTTTTTT

v_gene: TRBV7-3
j_gene: TRBJ2-3
d_gene: TRBD2
abundance: .
CDR3aa: CASSLGTSADTQYF
CDR3nt: TGTGCCAGCAGCCTTGGGACTAGCGCTGATACGCAGTATTTT

v_gene: TRBV5-1
j_gene: TRBJ2-3
d_gene: TRBD2
abundance: .
CDR3aa: CASSPRGSGLVDTQYF
CDR3nt: TGCGCCAGCAGCCCGAGAGGTAGCGGGTTGGTTGATACGCAGTATTTT

v_gene: TRBV27
j_gene: TRBJ2-7
d_gene: .
abundance: .
CDR3aa: CASSPGTGVSEQYF
CDR3nt: TGTGCCAGCAGTCCAGGGACGGGGGTCTCCGAGCAGTACTTC

v_gene: TRBV6-4
j_gene: TRBJ2-1
d_gene: TRBD2
abundance: .
CDR3aa: CASSVSTSGRYNEQFF
CDR3nt: TGTGCCAGCAGTGTCTCGACTAGCGGGCGTTACAATGAGCAGTTCTTC

v_gene: TRBV19
j_gene: TRBJ2-3
d_gene: .
abundance: .
CDR3aa: CARGQGGDTQYF
CDR3nt: TGTGCCAGAGGGCAGGGGGGAGATACGCAGTATTTT

v_gene: TRBV5-1
j_gene: TRBJ2-1
d_gene: TRBD2
abundance: .
CDR3aa: CASSSGTSGPYNEQFF
CDR3nt: TGCGCCAGCAGCTCAGGGACTAGCGGGCCCTACAATGAGCAGTTCTTC

v_gene: TRBV7-9
j_gene: TRBJ2-7
d_gene: TRBD1
abundance: few
CDR3aa: CASSLLTGLEQYF
CDR3nt: TGTGCCAGCAGCTTATTGACAGGGCTCGAGCAGTACTTC

v_gene: TRBV6-5
j_gene: TRBJ2-7
d_gene: TRBD2
abundance: .
CDR3aa: CASSYSFSGGTYEQYF
CDR3nt: TGTGCCAGCAGTTACTCTTTCAGCGGGGGAACCTACGAGCAGTACTTC